This TCR beta chain was profiled in a study of human T cells and chemical hapten exposure. Time point denoted: patch test 3, about 24 weeks after DPC sensitization. Regarding treatment: therapeutic diphenylcyclopropenone sensitization with weekly scalp DPC. Each donor was an alopecia patient between 18 and 70 years of age who qualified for DPC. V dropped 3 bases and J dropped 2; count of bases not matched to a gene: 5. Germline lookup yields CDR1 KGHSH and CDR2 LQKENI. This CDR3 has 15 amino acids. Via MiXCR, TCRdb re-called the RACE reads, giving one row per CDR3 protein. This sample has more than 95,000 distinct CDR3 sequences; 27% occur once, and the top ten carry about a tenth.

This TCR derives from a middle-aged man with alopecia areata. Some clones in this sample may be carry-over from other donors' samples. The input for sequencing was whole blood, taken in connection with sensitization to the hapten diphenylcyclopropenone (DPC). The chain combines TRBV18 with TRBJ2-3; 7 nucleotides align to TRBD2. DNA for the CDR3: TGTGCCAGCTCACCCAGAGCGGGGTTCACAGATACGCAGTATTTT. This codes for CASSPRAGFTDTQYF. The entire variable domain, with the rest obtained from reference TRBV18 and TRBJ2-3, is as follows: NAGVMQNPRHLVRRRGQEARLRCSPMKGHSHVYWYRQLPEEGLKFMVYLQKENIIDESGMPKERFSAEFPKEGPSILRIQQVVRGDSAAYFCASSPRAGFTDTQYFGPGTRLTVL.